These 30 T cell receptor beta chains originate from one sample sequenced in a study of blood T cell repertoires in COVID-19 (dated by TCRdb to about 2020). The library relied on the immunoSEQ multiplex PCR assay. Drawn from immuneACCESS, this table holds only the in-frame rearrangements with V and J called that TCRdb kept. Clones are partly lost; checked studies trace under half to an unresolved V gene and leave the rest unexplained. The sample profile shows 120,000 to 150,000 clones; 84% of them were found once. Roughly 3.8% of the sample is held by the ten biggest clonotypes. Sequenced sample: PBMCs or T cells enriched from blood (not recorded which). Receptor source: a man aged 45-60 years in a cohort exposed to, infected with or recovered from COVID-19 (not recorded which).

This chain connects TRBV12-5 to TRBJ2-3; possible D gene TRBD2, 5 bases. The CDR3 has 14 residues. Germline V gene data show CDR1 as LGHNT and CDR2 as FRNRAP. V was trimmed by 1 base and J by 4 bases, leaving 9 bases between them. The CDR3 here is CASGLDGNADTQYF. CDR3 in DNA: TGTGCTAGTGGTTTGGACGGGAACGCAGATACGCAGTATTTT. Using reference TRBV12-5 and TRBJ2-3 for the parts outside the CDR3, the full variable domain is DARVTQTPRHKVTEMGQEVTMRCQPILGHNTVFWYRQTMMQGLELLAYFRNRAPLDDSGMPKDRFSAEMPDATLATLKIQPSEPRDSAVYFCASGLDGNADTQYFGPGTRLTVL.

This clone was detected once. This chain joins TRBV5-1 and TRBJ2-1; TRBD2 matches 8 bases. CDR1 SGHRS and CDR2 YFSETQ come from the germline V gene. The V segment lost 4 bases and the J segment 8 bases; nucleotides outside the gene matches: 8. The CDR3 loop spans 14 amino acids. The CDR3 DNA reads TGCGCCAGCAGCGCGGGGACTAGAGTTGATGAGCAGTTCTTC. Translation: CASSAGTRVDEQFF.

The chain recombines TRBV28 with TRBJ1-3; the D gene is possibly TRBD1 (6 bases). Trimming took off 7 bases at V and 0 bases at J, with 13 bases between the two ends. Germline CDR1 is MDHEN and CDR2 is SYDVKM. This CDR3 has 15 residues. CDR3 in amino acids: CASTPQGISGNTIYF. CDR3 nucleotides: TGTGCCAGCACCCCACAGGGTATCTCTGGAAACACCATATATTTT.

The chain links TRBV25-1 to TRBJ2-5, with a weak D call TRBD2 (6 bases). The germline gives CDR1 MGHDK, CDR2 SYGVNS. The CDR3 totals 15 residues. Trimming pared 2 bases from V and 4 bases from J, leaving 14 bases between. CDR3 bases: TGTGCCAGCAGTGAAAAGGGAGGTTCGGGAGAGACCCAGTACTTC. It is translated as CASSEKGGSGETQYF.

This rearrangement joins TRBV7-8 to TRBJ1-1; TRBD1 aligns across 7 bases. The CDR3 covers 17 residues. Germline V gene sequence: CDR1 SGHVS, CDR2 FQNEAQ. The V and J ends lost 1 base and 3 bases, in that order; junction bases with no gene match: 11. CDR3 coding DNA: TGTGCCAGCAGCTTAGAAGGTCGACAGGGTAGGGACACTGAAGCTTTCTTT. This encodes CASSLEGRQGRDTEAFF.

The chain couples TRBV5-3 to TRBJ2-7; 7 bases map to TRBD2. TRBV5-3 is placed among ORFs of uncertain function. The CDR3 sequence is 15 residues long. V shed 0 bases and J 2 bases; nucleotides not matched to a gene: 5. The CDR3 protein is CARSLGGGLTYEQYF. The DNA for the CDR3 is TGTGCCAGAAGCTTGGGTGGGGGACTAACCTACGAGCAGTACTTC.

The chain carries TRBV2 and TRBJ1-5; a possible D gene is TRBD1 (5 bases). CDR3 length: 13 residues. V lost 7 bases and J 4 bases, leaving 11 bases between the germline ends. Germline V gene data show CDR1 as SNHLY and CDR2 as FYNNEI. In DNA, the CDR3 is TGTGCCAGCATGGGGGGGGGAAATCAGCCCCAGCATTTT. This encodes CASMGGGNQPQHF. Drawing the rest from reference TRBV2 and TRBJ1-5, the complete variable domain is EPEVTQTPSHQVTQMGQEVILRCVPISNHLYFYWYRQILGQKVEFLVSFYNNEISEKSEIFDDQFSVERPDGSNFTLKIRSTKLEDSAMYFCASMGGGNQPQHFGDGTRLSIL.

The chain links TRBV10-3 to TRBJ1-2, with D perhaps TRBD1 (6 bases). CDR3 length: 14 amino acids. The V gene's germline CDR1 is ENHRY and CDR2 SYGVKD. V gave up 4 bases and J gave up 0 bases, with 9 bases separating them. CDR3 DNA: TGTGCCATCAGTGGACAGGACACTAACTATGGCTACACCTTC. The encoded protein is CAISGQDTNYGYTF.

CDR3 amino acids: CASSFGSGAFF. The CDR3 DNA is TGTGCCAGCAGTTTCGGCTCGGGGGCTTTCTTT. This chain uses TRBV12-3 or TRBV12-4 with TRBJ1-1; D remains unclear. V lost 3 bases, J lost 11 bases, and 10 bases lay in between. This CDR3 spans 11 amino acids.

The rearrangement links TRBV30 to TRBJ1-2; D perhaps matches TRBD1 (5 bases). Germline-derived CDR1 and CDR2 are GTSNPN and SVGIG (reference sequence). This CDR3 spans 14 amino acids. Trimming cost V 4 bases and J 7 bases, with 19 bases left between them. CDR3 amino acids: CAWTDRTRNRGYTF. CDR3 in DNA: TGTGCCTGGACGGATAGGACACGGAATCGTGGCTACACCTTC.

The chain employs TRBV19 and TRBJ2-7, with 14 bases lining up with TRBD2. Germline V gene lookup returns CDR1 LNHDA and CDR2 SQIVND (reference sequence). The CDR3 is made up of 13 amino acids. Germline trimming cut 9 bases from V and 4 bases from J; bases unmatched to any gene: 2. The CDR3 loop reads CASGTSGGYEQYF. The DNA for the CDR3 is TGTGCCAGCGGGACTAGCGGGGGTTACGAGCAGTACTTC.

This clone was detected only once. This chain connects TRBV5-4 to TRBJ1-5; D is uncertain. Trimming shortened V by 4 bases and J by 0 bases, and 11 bases separated the two germline ends. CDR3 length: 15 residues. Per germline, CDR1 SGHNT and CDR2 YYREEE (reference sequence). CDR3: CASSLGGNSNQPQHF. The CDR3 DNA is TGTGCCAGCAGCCTAGGCGGGAATAGCAATCAGCCCCAGCATTTT.

This chain uses TRBV6-5 with TRBJ1-5, with TRBD1 matching over 8 bases. The CDR3 totals 15 residues. The germline CDR1 and CDR2 sequences are MNHEY and SVGAGI. Trimming removed 4 bases from V and 2 bases from J; junction bases left unmatched: 4. The CDR3 here is CASSSQGDRNQPQHF. In DNA, the CDR3 is TGTGCCAGCAGTTCACAGGGGGACCGCAATCAGCCCCAGCATTTT.

The gene calls are TRBV3-1 (or the pseudogene TRBV3-2) and TRBJ1-1; 7 positions match TRBD1. CDR3 length: 13 residues. Trimming removed 3 bases from V and 11 bases from J; junction bases left unmatched: 9. Germline CDR1 and CDR2: LGHDT and YNNKEL (reference sequence). In DNA, the CDR3 is TGTGCCAGCAGCCATCTCGGGACAGACTGGGCTTTCTTT. It translates to CASSHLGTDWAFF.

The chain employs TRBV6-5 and TRBJ1-2; 9 bases agree with TRBD1. CDR1 and CDR2 (germline): MNHEY, SVGAGI. V was pared by 6 bases and J by 6 bases, with 5 bases of the junction left unmatched. The CDR3 runs 13 residues. The CDR3 DNA reads TGTGCCAGCAGCCTAAGGACAGGGGATGGCTACACCTTC. This encodes CASSLRTGDGYTF.

This chain connects TRBV30 to TRBJ1-1; D ambiguous. This CDR3 region has 12 residues. The V gene's germline CDR1 is GTSNPN and CDR2 SVGIG (reference sequence). The V end lost 4 bases, the J end lost 8 bases, and 14 bases lay between the germline ends. CDR3 residues: CAWKGEALEAFF. CDR3 nucleotide sequence: TGTGCCTGGAAAGGCGAGGCCCTCGAAGCTTTCTTT.

The rearrangement uses TRBV30 and TRBJ1-2, with D tentatively TRBD1 (6 bases). Germline V gene lookup returns CDR1 GTSNPN and CDR2 SVGIG (reference sequence). V dropped 0 bases and J dropped 6 bases, with 11 bases sitting between them. The CDR3 consists of 13 residues. Here the CDR3 reads CAWSVRDNDGYTF. DNA of the CDR3: TGTGCCTGGAGTGTACGGGACAACGATGGCTACACCTTC.

The rearrangement joins TRBV28 to TRBJ2-7, with 10 bases matching TRBD2. CDR3 length: 15 amino acids. J was trimmed by 7 bases and V by 2 bases; bases with no gene match: 8. Germline-derived CDR1 and CDR2 are MDHEN and SYDVKM. The CDR3, as DNA: TGTGCCAGCAGTTTACCTAGCGGGAGAACGGGGGAGCAGTACTTC. Its protein product is CASSLPSGRTGEQYF.

The chain carries TRBV19 and TRBJ2-3; 10 bases line up with TRBD2. This CDR3 is built from 15 residues. The junction had 2 bases not matched to a gene; V was cut back by 5 bases and J by 0 bases. Germline values: CDR1 LNHDA, CDR2 SQIVND (reference sequence). CDR3 protein: CASSPTSGSTDTQYF. In DNA form, the CDR3 reads TGTGCCAGTAGTCCGACTAGCGGGAGCACAGATACGCAGTATTTT.

This sequence joins TRBV6-5 and TRBJ2-2; no clear D gene. Trimming took 10 bases from V and 0 from J, leaving 9 bases between them. The CDR3 extends over 13 amino acids. Germline V CDR1 and CDR2: MNHEY, SVGAGI. The DNA for the CDR3 is TGTGCCACGAGGTTCGCGAACACCGGGGAGCTGTTTTTT. Its translation is CATRFANTGELFF.

As regards this clone: This same CDR3 is encoded by further DNA sequences in the sample. This rearrangement joins TRBV5-1 to TRBJ1-5, with D hard to call. CDR1 and CDR2 from the germline V gene are SGHRS and YFSETQ. The germline V and J ends were trimmed by 0 bases and 0 bases, with 7 bases remaining between them. This CDR3 is 15 amino acids long. The CDR3 is CASSLGPGSNQPQHF. For the CDR3, the DNA is TGCGCCAGCAGCTTGGGACCGGGTAGCAATCAGCCCCAGCATTTT. The whole variable domain, filled in from reference TRBV5-1 and TRBJ1-5, reads KAGVTQTPRYLIKTRGQQVTLSCSPISGHRSVSWYQQTPGQGLQFLFEYFSETQRNKGNFPGRFSGRQFSNSRSEMNVSTLELGDSALYLCASSLGPGSNQPQHFGDGTRLSIL.

This clone was observed at least ten times. CDR3 sequence reads: CASSRGGPSYNEQFF. CDR3 in DNA: TGTGCCAGCAGCCGAGGGGGTCCCTCCTACAATGAGCAGTTCTTC. The chain joins TRBV7-9 to TRBJ2-1, with D possibly matching TRBD1 (6 bases). The CDR3 sequence is 15 residues long. V lost 5 bases and J 0 bases, leaving 11 bases between the germline ends. Germline CDR1 and CDR2: SEHNR and FQNEAQ (reference sequence).

The chain carries TRBV7-2 and TRBJ2-7; the match to TRBD1 covers 10 bases. Trimming removed 6 bases from V and 1 base from J; junction bases left unmatched: 0. Germline-derived CDR1 and CDR2 are SGHTA and FQGNSA. The CDR3 contains 13 residues. Here the CDR3 DNA reads TGTGCCAGCAGGGGACAGGGGTCCTACGAGCAGTACTTC. It encodes CASRGQGSYEQYF.

CDR3: CASSLASGTSGRGTQYF. The CDR3 DNA follows: TGTGCCAGCAGCTTAGCGTCAGGGACTAGCGGGAGGGGGACCCAGTACTTC. The V call is TRBV7-8, the J call TRBJ2-5; 16 bases are shared with TRBD2. Trimming at V came to 0 bases and at J to 7 bases, leaving 5 bases not matched to a gene. Germline lookup yields CDR1 SGHVS and CDR2 FQNEAQ. The length of the CDR3 is 17 residues.

With regard to this clone: The germline gene is not matched at one end of the junction; a read error may be the cause. This sequence joins TRBV25-1 and TRBJ2-1, with D perhaps TRBD2 (5 bases). Germline lookup yields CDR1 MGHDK and CDR2 SYGVNS. The CDR3 consists of 12 residues. CDR3 in DNA: TGTGCCAGCAGTGAATTAAGCGGCCGATGGATCTTC. The encoded protein is CASSELSGRWIF.

The chain combines TRBV10-3 with TRBJ2-1; D possibly corresponds to TRBD2 (5 bases). Per the germline V gene, CDR1 is ENHRY and CDR2 is SYGVKD. The CDR3 runs 11 residues. V was shortened by 2 bases and J by 10 bases, with 6 bases between the two germline ends. The CDR3 loop reads CAISEREEQFF. The CDR3 DNA reads as TGTGCCATCAGTGAGAGGGAGGAGCAGTTCTTC.

This clone was recorded only once. This chain links TRBV11-2 with TRBJ2-7; tentative D call: TRBD1 (6 bases). This CDR3 comprises 13 residues. The germline V gene encodes CDR1 SGHAT and CDR2 FQNNGV. V gave up 5 bases and J gave up 5 bases, with 13 bases separating them. The chain's CDR3 is CASSHRQAHEQYF. In DNA, the CDR3 is TGTGCCAGCAGCCATAGACAGGCCCACGAGCAGTACTTC.

This sequence joins TRBV3-1 (or the pseudogene TRBV3-2) and TRBJ2-5, with D tentatively TRBD1 (6 bases). Germline V gene sequence: CDR1 LGHDT, CDR2 YNNKEL (reference sequence). Trimming left V 6 bases short and J 6 bases short, with 14 bases between. CDR3 size: 13 residues. CDR3 DNA: TGTGCCAGCAGTCACAGGGTTCGGAAGACCCAGTACTTC. Translation: CASSHRVRKTQYF.

The genes are TRBV4-1 and TRBJ2-3, with 8 bases that match TRBD2. The CDR3 runs 17 residues. J lost 0 bases, V lost 0 bases, and 5 bases had no gene match. Germline V lookup: CDR1 MGHRA, CDR2 YSYEKL. The DNA of the CDR3 is TGCGCCAGCAGCCAAGATCTCCAGCGGGGGAGCACAGATACGCAGTATTTT. Protein product: CASSQDLQRGSTDTQYF.

This clone has a handful of counts. V gene TRBV7-2 combines with J gene TRBJ2-1; D perhaps matches TRBD1 (5 bases). The CDR3 spans 15 residues. The germline V and J ends were trimmed by 0 bases and 3 bases, with 9 bases remaining between them. Germline CDR1 is SGHTA and CDR2 is FQGNSA. For the CDR3, the DNA is TGTGCCAGCAGCTTAGCGAAGGGGAACTACAATGAGCAGTTCTTC. Translation gives CASSLAKGNYNEQFF.